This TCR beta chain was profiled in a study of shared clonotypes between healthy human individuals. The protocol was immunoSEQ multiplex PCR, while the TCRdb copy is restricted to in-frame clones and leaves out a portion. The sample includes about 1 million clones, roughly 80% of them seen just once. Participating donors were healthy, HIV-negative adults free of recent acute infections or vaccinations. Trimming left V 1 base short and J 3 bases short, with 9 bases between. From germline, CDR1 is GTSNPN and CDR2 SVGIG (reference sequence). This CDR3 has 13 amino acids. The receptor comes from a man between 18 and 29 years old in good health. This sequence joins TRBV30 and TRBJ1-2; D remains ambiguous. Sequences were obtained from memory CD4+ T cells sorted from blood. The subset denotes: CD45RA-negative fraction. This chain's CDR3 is CAWSGGWDYGYTF. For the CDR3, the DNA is TGTGCCTGGAGTGGCGGGTGGGACTATGGCTACACCTTC.